The clone carrying this TCR beta chain was seen a handful of times. Its antigen is unidentified. The data were produced by immunoSEQ multiplex PCR, yet TCRdb's version contains in-frame clones alone and is incomplete. The sample has approximately 91,000 clones, around 85% seen once; the top ten hold under 2%. This specimen comes from a study of OX40 agonist ivuxolimab in advanced cancers. Turning to the study itself: Patients got intravenous ivuxolimab at 0.01 to 10 mg/kg every 2 weeks. Study-wide findings and caveats: Low normalized T-cell clonal expansion was also seen in some nonresponders.

The germline V and J ends were trimmed by 4 bases and 8 bases, with 14 bases remaining between them. The CDR3 sequence is 13 residues long. Looked up from germline, CDR1 is SGHDN and CDR2 is FVKESK. The source of this sequence is an adult with an advanced solid tumor such as melanoma, head and neck, liver or kidney cancer. The chain couples TRBV14 to TRBJ1-2; D not certain. Sample: CD4+ or CD8+ T cells sorted from blood, taken in a trial of the OX40 agonist ivuxolimab. The CDR3 here is CASSPTSRRGYTF. The CDR3 DNA follows: TGTGCCAGCAGCCCCACAAGCCGTCGCGGCTACACCTTC.